A selection of T cell receptor beta chains follows, all from one sample in a study of cytomegalovirus exposure and HLA in healthy donors. Using immunoSEQ multiplex PCR, the repertoire was profiled, and TCRdb retains in-frame clones only, with some absent. The repertoire holds hundreds of thousands of clones, with over 65% as singletons. The sequencing sample was made of PBMCs. These receptors were collected from a man aged 18 to 29 in good health and CMV-seronegative. CDR3s leave out the opening cysteine and the closing phenylalanine or tryptophan. A D gene is named only where the DNA matches it firmly. Clone size appears in some rows only: once, few, many, or a class for an expanded clone.

TRBV14	-	-	TRBJ2-2	ASSRGEGGGELF
TRBV5-1	-	-	-	ASSLAGEAPYEQY
TRBV10-3	TRBD2	-	TRBJ2-1	AISETSGSYNEQF
TRBV7-4	-	-	TRBJ2-5	ASGLLAQY
TRBV6-1	TRBD1	-	TRBJ2-1	ASSVEGAYNEQF
TRBV27	TRBD2	-	-	ASSSPGTSFHEQY
TRBV10-3	-	many	TRBJ1-5	AISSGNLNQPQH
TRBV11-2	TRBD2	-	TRBJ2-7	ASSLGRDYSYEQY
TRBV10-1	-	-	TRBJ2-7	ASSSGASSYEQY
TRBV7-9	TRBD2	once	TRBJ2-3	ASSFPLGRGRATADTQY
TRBV7-9	-	-	TRBJ2-7	SSSPSTERPYEQY
TRBV2	TRBD1	once	TRBJ2-7	ASRYGTGGFGGKTLEQY
TRBV9	TRBD2	few	TRBJ2-2	ASSVGLAGVTGELF
TRBV7-9	-	-	TRBJ1-3	ASSSYSFSGNTIY
TRBV28	TRBD1	-	TRBJ2-7	ASSLRGSIYYEQY
TRBV7-2	-	-	TRBJ2-3	ASSLAPSVDTQY
TRBV10-1	TRBD1	-	TRBJ1-1	ASSESPDRAGDTEAF
TRBV19	TRBD2	-	TRBJ2-1	ASSIDLNGRGSYNEQF
TRBV7-6	-	-	TRBJ2-1	ASSFSGYYNEQF
TRBV28	TRBD1	-	TRBJ2-3	ASSTGGPSTDTQY
TRBV5-4	-	-	TRBJ2-6	VSSSEQGSGANVLT
TRBV11-2	TRBD1	-	TRBJ1-5	ASSPTQHRGNQPQH
TRBV7-9	TRBD1	-	TRBJ1-1	ASSYGTANTEAF
TRBV7-4	-	-	TRBJ2-7	ASTLKPDRPNYEQY
TRBV30	-	-	TRBJ1-3	AWSVWGVGNTIY
TRBV19	-	-	TRBJ2-7	ADLPPQGQEQY
TRBV27	TRBD2	-	TRBJ2-7	ASSLAIRTSGQPYEQY